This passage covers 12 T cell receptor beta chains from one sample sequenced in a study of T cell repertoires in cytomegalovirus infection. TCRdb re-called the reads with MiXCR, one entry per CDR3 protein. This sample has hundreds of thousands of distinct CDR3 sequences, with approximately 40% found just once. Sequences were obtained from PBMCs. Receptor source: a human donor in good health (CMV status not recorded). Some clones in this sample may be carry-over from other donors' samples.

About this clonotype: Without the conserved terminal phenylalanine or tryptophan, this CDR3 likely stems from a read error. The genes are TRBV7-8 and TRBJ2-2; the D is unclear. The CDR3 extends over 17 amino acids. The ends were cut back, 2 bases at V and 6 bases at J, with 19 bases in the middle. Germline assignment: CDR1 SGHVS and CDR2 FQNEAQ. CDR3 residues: CASSLNPWVGEAGELFL. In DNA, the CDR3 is TGTGCCAGCAGCTTAAATCCCTGGGTGGGTGAGGCCGGGGAGCTGTTTTTG.

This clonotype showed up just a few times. DNA for the CDR3: TGCAGTGCTAGCGTCGCTAGCGGGATCTACAATGAGCAGTTCTTC. This encodes CSASVASGIYNEQFF. The chain recombines TRBV20-1 with TRBJ2-1; 9 nucleotides line up with TRBD2. CDR1 DFQATT and CDR2 SNEGSKA come from the germline V gene (reference sequence). This CDR3 comprises 15 residues. Trimming removed 3 bases from V and 3 bases from J; junction bases left unmatched: 6.

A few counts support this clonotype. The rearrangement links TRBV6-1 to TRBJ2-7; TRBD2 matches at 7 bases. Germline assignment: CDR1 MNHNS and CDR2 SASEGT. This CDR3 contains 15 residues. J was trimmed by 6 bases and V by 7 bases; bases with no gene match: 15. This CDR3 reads CASTPTSIEPLEQYF. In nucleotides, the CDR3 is TGTGCCAGCACTCCGACTAGCATTGAACCCCTCGAGCAGTACTTC.

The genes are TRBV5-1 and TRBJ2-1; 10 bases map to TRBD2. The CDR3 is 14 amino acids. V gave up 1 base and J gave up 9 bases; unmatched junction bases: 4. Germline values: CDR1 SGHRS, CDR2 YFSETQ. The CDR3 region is CASSLTSGGVEQFF. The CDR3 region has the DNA TGCGCCAGCAGCTTGACCAGCGGGGGGGTTGAGCAGTTCTTC.

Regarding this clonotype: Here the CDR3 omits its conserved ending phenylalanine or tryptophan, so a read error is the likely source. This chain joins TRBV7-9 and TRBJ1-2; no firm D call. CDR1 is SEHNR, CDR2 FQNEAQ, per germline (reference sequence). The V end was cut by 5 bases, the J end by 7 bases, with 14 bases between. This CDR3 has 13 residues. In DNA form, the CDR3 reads TGTGCCAGCAGCCGGACGTTAGTTTCTGGCTACACCTTA. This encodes CASSRTLVSGYTL.

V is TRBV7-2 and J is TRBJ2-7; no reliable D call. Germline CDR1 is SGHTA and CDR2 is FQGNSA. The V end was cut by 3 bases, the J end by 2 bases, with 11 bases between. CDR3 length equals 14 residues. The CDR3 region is CASSFYRAPYEQYF. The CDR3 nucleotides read TGTGCCAGCAGCTTTTACCGTGCGCCCTACGAGCAGTACTTC.

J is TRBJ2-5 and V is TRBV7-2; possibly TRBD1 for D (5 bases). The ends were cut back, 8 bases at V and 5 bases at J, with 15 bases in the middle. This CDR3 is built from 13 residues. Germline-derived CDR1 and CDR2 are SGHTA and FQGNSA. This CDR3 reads CASSRVFGETQYF. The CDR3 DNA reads TGTGCCAGCTCCAGGGTTTTCGGGGAGACCCAGTACTTC.

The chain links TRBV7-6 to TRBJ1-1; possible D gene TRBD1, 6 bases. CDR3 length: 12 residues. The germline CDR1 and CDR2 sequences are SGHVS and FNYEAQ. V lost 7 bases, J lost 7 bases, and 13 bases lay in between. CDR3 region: CASTPPRGEAFF. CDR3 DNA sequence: TGTGCCAGCACGCCTCCCAGGGGTGAAGCTTTCTTT.

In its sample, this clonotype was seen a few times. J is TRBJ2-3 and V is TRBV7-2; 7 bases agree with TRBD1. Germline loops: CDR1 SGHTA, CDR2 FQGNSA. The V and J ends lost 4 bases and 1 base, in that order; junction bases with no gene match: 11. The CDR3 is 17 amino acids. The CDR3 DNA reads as TGTGCCAGCAGCTCAAGGGGGCTCCCATCCCGCACAGATACGCAGTATTTT. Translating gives CASSSRGLPSRTDTQYF. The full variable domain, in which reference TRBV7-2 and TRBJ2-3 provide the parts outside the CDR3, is GAGVSQSPSNKVTEKGKDVELRCDPISGHTALYWYRQSLGQGLEFLIYFQGNSAPDKSGLPSDRFSAERTGGSVSTLTIQRTQQEDSAVYLCASSSRGLPSRTDTQYFGPGTRLTVL.

The CDR3 nucleotides read TGTGCCAGCAGTCAAGTCGAAGCTATCTCCTACGAGCAGTACTTC. Protein: CASSQVEAISYEQYF. V usage is TRBV7-4 and J usage is TRBJ2-7; unclear D gene. Trimming stripped 6 bases from V and 0 bases from J, with 15 bases between. The germline V gene encodes CDR1 SGHVT and CDR2 SQSDAQ. CDR3 length: 15 residues.

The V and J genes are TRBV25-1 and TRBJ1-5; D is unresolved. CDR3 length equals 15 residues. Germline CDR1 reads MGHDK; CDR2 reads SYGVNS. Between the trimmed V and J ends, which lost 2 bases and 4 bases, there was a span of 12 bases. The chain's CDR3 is CASSEAGEMNQPQHF. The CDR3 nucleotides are TGTGCCAGCAGTGAAGCGGGAGAGATGAATCAGCCCCAGCATTTT.

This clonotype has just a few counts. This CDR3 reads CASTPPGGAYEQYF. The CDR3 DNA reads as TGTGCCAGCACTCCCCCGGGCGGGGCCTACGAGCAGTACTTC. This chain connects TRBV6-5 to TRBJ2-7; possible D gene TRBD2, 6 bases. The V gene lost 7 bases and the J gene lost 2 bases, with 15 bases spanning the gap. This CDR3 contains 14 residues. In germline, CDR1 is MNHEY, CDR2 SVGAGI.